The next 27 T cell receptor beta chains were all read from a single sample in a study of PD-1 blockade in classical Hodgkin lymphoma. Generated by immunoSEQ multiplex PCR, the TCRdb table keeps only in-frame clones and is missing some. The data show tens of thousands of clones, 88% seen once. The patients all showed relapse after autologous stem cell transplantation, while their brentuximab vedotin exposure varied. The sample in question was peripheral blood mononuclear cells (PBMCs), obtained before the second cycle of nivolumab. Source of these receptors: a human donor with classical Hodgkin lymphoma.

This clone was seen once. The chain links TRBV9 to TRBJ1-2, with 8 positions matching TRBD1. V dropped 6 bases and J dropped 6; count of bases not matched to a gene: 4. This CDR3 is 12 amino acids long. Looked up from germline, CDR1 is SGDLS and CDR2 is YYNGEE. CDR3 sequence: CASTRTGNGYTF. The DNA of the CDR3 is TGTGCCAGCACCAGGACAGGGAATGGCTACACCTTC.

This chain connects TRBV7-9 to TRBJ2-1, with D perhaps TRBD1 (6 bases). Looked up from germline, CDR1 is SEHNR and CDR2 is FQNEAQ (reference sequence). The ends were cut back, 5 bases at V and 0 bases at J, with 14 bases in the middle. The CDR3 contains 16 residues. The CDR3 loop reads CASSRRQADSYNEQFF. CDR3 nucleotide sequence: TGTGCCAGCAGCCGAAGACAGGCGGACTCCTACAATGAGCAGTTCTTC.

The chain employs TRBV4-1 and TRBJ2-7; the D gene is possibly TRBD2 (6 bases). Germline CDR1 MGHRA, CDR2 YSYEKL. The V and J ends lost 4 bases and 0 bases respectively, with 13 bases between them. The CDR3 consists of 15 residues. This chain's CDR3 is CASSLSGLPSYEQYF. DNA of the CDR3: TGCGCCAGCAGCCTCTCGGGACTGCCCTCCTACGAGCAGTACTTC.

This sequence joins TRBV7-9 and TRBJ2-7; weak D call: TRBD2 (5 bases). The CDR3 is made up of 14 amino acids. The germline V gene encodes CDR1 SEHNR and CDR2 FQNEAQ (reference sequence). The ends were cut back, 5 bases at V and 3 bases at J, with 14 bases in the middle. CDR3 sequence: CASSPSGYFYEQYF. CDR3 coding DNA: TGTGCCAGCAGCCCTTCGGGGTATTTCTACGAGCAGTACTTC.

This chain connects TRBV2 to TRBJ2-7; TRBD2 agrees at 7 bases. This CDR3 contains 13 residues. V trimming: 3 bases; J trimming: 4 bases; junction bases outside the gene matches: 3. CDR1 SNHLY and CDR2 FYNNEI come from the germline V gene. CDR3 region: CASSEGLSYEQYF. The CDR3 DNA reads as TGTGCCAGCAGTGAGGGACTAAGTTACGAGCAGTACTTC. Together with reference TRBV2 and TRBJ2-7, the CDR3 gives the full variable domain: EPEVTQTPSHQVTQMGQEVILRCVPISNHLYFYWYRQILGQKVEFLVSFYNNEISEKSEIFDDQFSVERPDGSNFTLKIRSTKLEDSAMYFCASSEGLSYEQYFGPGTRLTVT.

This chain joins TRBV5-1 and TRBJ2-3, with 8 bases that match TRBD2. Per germline, CDR1 SGHRS and CDR2 YFSETQ. V lost 4 bases, J lost 0 bases, and 4 bases stayed unmatched. The CDR3 runs 15 residues. This CDR3 reads CASSREGYSTDTQYF. The CDR3 DNA reads as TGCGCCAGCAGCCGGGAGGGGTATAGCACAGATACGCAGTATTTT. Full variable domain (outside the CDR3, taken from reference TRBV5-1 and TRBJ2-3): KAGVTQTPRYLIKTRGQQVTLSCSPISGHRSVSWYQQTPGQGLQFLFEYFSETQRNKGNFPGRFSGRQFSNSRSEMNVSTLELGDSALYLCASSREGYSTDTQYFGPGTRLTVL.

The gene calls are TRBV7-9 and TRBJ1-5; D gene unclear. The CDR3 totals 12 residues. Deletions cut 0 bases from V and 7 bases from J, with 4 bases between. The V gene's germline CDR1 is SEHNR and CDR2 FQNEAQ (reference sequence). CDR3 sequence reads: CASSLAMQPQHF. In DNA, the CDR3 is TGTGCCAGCAGCTTAGCTATGCAGCCCCAGCATTTT.

The chain combines TRBV5-1 with TRBJ2-3, with D unclear. CDR3 size: 14 residues. V was cut by 3 bases and J by 4 bases, with 12 bases left in between. Looked up from germline, CDR1 is SGHRS and CDR2 is YFSETQ. The CDR3 DNA is TGCGCCAGCAGCTCAAACGCTAGGGCAGATACGCAGTATTTT. Translated: CASSSNARADTQYF.

With respect to this clone: Other DNA sequences in this sample translate to the same CDR3. CDR3 protein: CASSLRENTEAFF. CDR3 nucleotide sequence: TGTGCCAGCAGCTTAAGAGAGAACACTGAAGCTTTCTTT. The chain links TRBV7-8 to TRBJ1-1; no clear D. Germline V gene sequence: CDR1 SGHVS, CDR2 FQNEAQ. Trimming took off 2 bases at V and 1 base at J, with 5 bases between the two ends. The length of the CDR3 is 13 residues.

This clone was observed a handful of times. The chain joins TRBV5-5 to TRBJ1-2, with D perhaps TRBD1 (6 bases). This CDR3 has 14 residues. Germline CDR1 is SGHKS and CDR2 is YYEKEE (reference sequence). The ends were cut back, 2 bases at V and 8 bases at J, with 16 bases in the middle. For the CDR3, the DNA is TGTGCCAGCAGCTTAACAGGGCCGGAGAGGGGCTACACCTTC. This translates into CASSLTGPERGYTF.

This clone was seen a few times. The genes are TRBV10-2 and TRBJ2-7, with 8 bases identical to TRBD1. CDR3 length: 14 amino acids. Germline V gene data show CDR1 as WSHSY and CDR2 as SAAADI. V was pared by 3 bases and J by 3 bases, with 4 bases of the junction left unmatched. CDR3 sequence: CASSDSTGVYEQYF. DNA of the CDR3: TGCGCCAGCAGTGACTCGACAGGGGTCTACGAGCAGTACTTC.

The gene calls are TRBV6-6 and TRBJ1-4, with D maybe TRBD1 (6 bases). Germline V gene data show CDR1 as MNHNY and CDR2 as SVGAGI (reference sequence). CDR3 length equals 15 residues. The V gene lost 6 bases and the J gene lost 0 bases, with 11 bases spanning the gap. The CDR3 bases are TGTGCCAGCAGAGGGGACACTGCAACTAATGAAAAACTGTTTTTT. Translation gives CASRGDTATNEKLFF.

The V gene is TRBV6-6, the J gene TRBJ2-2; perhaps TRBD1 as D (6 bases). V lost 6 bases, J lost 2 bases, and 16 bases lay in between. This CDR3 contains 16 residues. The germline CDR1 and CDR2 sequences are MNHNY and SVGAGI (reference sequence). The CDR3 nucleotides read TGTGCCAGCAGCCCGCCGGACAGAGTCAACACCGGGGAGCTGTTTTTT. It codes for CASSPPDRVNTGELFF.

The V and J genes are TRBV5-1 and TRBJ2-7; TRBD1 aligns across 9 bases. With V trimmed by 1 base and J by 3 bases, 8 bases remained unmatched. This CDR3 is built from 16 residues. Germline-derived CDR1 and CDR2 are SGHRS and YFSETQ. The CDR3 spells CASSLSGTGLSYEQYF. CDR3 in DNA: TGCGCCAGCAGCTTGTCCGGGACAGGGTTAAGCTACGAGCAGTACTTC.

CDR3 residues: CASSDSGVGYTF. The DNA of the CDR3 is TGCGCCAGCAGTGACTCAGGGGTCGGCTACACCTTC. The chain links TRBV10-2 to TRBJ1-2; maybe TRBD1 (6 bases). Trimming pared 3 bases from V and 8 bases from J, leaving 10 bases between. Germline CDR1 reads WSHSY; CDR2 reads SAAADI. The CDR3 loop spans 12 amino acids.

The CDR3 bases are TGTGCCAGCAGCTTAGGTTCGGGGTGGGCTCCCCACGAGCAGTACTTC. Residues: CASSLGSGWAPHEQYF. The V gene is TRBV7-6, the J gene TRBJ2-7; D might be TRBD2 (5 bases). Germline CDR1 and CDR2: SGHVS and FNYEAQ. Trimming took 1 base from V and 5 from J, leaving 18 bases between them. CDR3 length: 16 residues.

This chain connects TRBV5-1 to TRBJ1-5; the D gene is possibly TRBD1 (5 bases). The CDR3 contains 14 residues. Trimming removed 2 bases at V and 6 bases at J, with 12 bases between. Germline CDR1 reads SGHRS; CDR2 reads YFSETQ. The CDR3 loop reads CASSLEGASQPQHF. The CDR3 coding sequence is TGCGCCAGCAGCTTAGAAGGGGCTAGTCAGCCCCAGCATTTT.

The rearrangement links TRBV5-5 to TRBJ1-2; a weak D match, TRBD1 (5 bases). V lost 0 bases and J 5 bases, leaving 11 bases between the germline ends. Germline values: CDR1 SGHKS, CDR2 YYEKEE (reference sequence). CDR3 length: 14 residues. Here the CDR3 DNA reads TGTGCCAGCAGCTTGGAGGGGAGAGGGTATGGCTACACCTTC. Encoded protein: CASSLEGRGYGYTF.

V and J are TRBV6-5 and TRBJ2-2, with 7 bases matching TRBD2. The CDR3 length is 16 residues. Unmatched junction bases numbered 4, after V lost 3 bases and J lost 0 bases. The germline V gene encodes CDR1 MNHEY and CDR2 SVGAGI. CDR3 loop: CASSYSGLPNTGELFF. Here the CDR3 DNA reads TGTGCCAGCAGTTATTCGGGACTACCGAACACCGGGGAGCTGTTTTTT.

This clone appeared a single time. The rearrangement uses TRBV28 and TRBJ1-1; no definite D call. Germline-derived CDR1 and CDR2 are MDHEN and SYDVKM. CDR3 length: 11 amino acids. Trimming took 2 bases from V and 7 from J, leaving 5 bases between them. CDR3 protein: CASSLDFEAFF. For the CDR3, the DNA is TGTGCCAGCAGTTTAGACTTTGAAGCTTTCTTT.

This rearrangement joins TRBV5-1 to TRBJ1-1, with 7 bases that match TRBD1. The CDR3 consists of 16 residues. Germline V gene data show CDR1 as SGHRS and CDR2 as YFSETQ. The J segment lost 0 bases and the V segment lost 4 bases, leaving 9 bases of the junction unmatched. CDR3 in amino acids: CASSQQGVRMNTEAFF. In DNA form, the CDR3 reads TGCGCCAGCAGCCAGCAGGGGGTACGTATGAACACTGAAGCTTTCTTT.

The V and J genes are TRBV25-1 and TRBJ2-3; D is ambiguous. CDR1 MGHDK and CDR2 SYGVNS come from the germline V gene. V was cut by 0 bases and J by 2 bases, with 6 bases left in between. The CDR3 length is 14 residues. The CDR3 reads CASSEYPDTDTQYF. The CDR3 DNA follows: TGTGCCAGCAGTGAATACCCTGACACAGATACGCAGTATTTT.

This sequence joins TRBV6-1 and TRBJ2-7, with 7 bases lining up with TRBD1. The germline gives CDR1 MNHNS, CDR2 SASEGT. This CDR3 spans 15 amino acids. The junction had 7 bases not matched to a gene; V was cut back by 2 bases and J by 3 bases. CDR3 coding DNA: TGTGCCAGCAGTGAATCCCCGGGACAGCTCTACGAGCAGTACTTC. Translation gives CASSESPGQLYEQYF.

The chain uses TRBV7-3 and TRBJ2-1; D gene unclear. The CDR3 contains 13 residues. Deletions cut 0 bases from V and 9 bases from J, with 9 bases between. Germline V gives CDR1 SGHTA, CDR2 FQGTGA. The CDR3 coding sequence is TGTGCCAGCAGCTTAACGGGGTCTGGTGAGCAGTTCTTC. It specifies CASSLTGSGEQFF.

The rearrangement uses TRBV5-1 and TRBJ2-1; D possibly corresponds to TRBD2 (5 bases). CDR1 is SGHRS, CDR2 YFSETQ, per germline. V gave up 7 bases and J gave up 1 base, with 9 bases separating them. The CDR3 is 13 residues long. In DNA form, the CDR3 reads TGCGCCAGCCAACTAGATTCCTACAATGAGCAGTTCTTC. This codes for CASQLDSYNEQFF.

This clone appeared once. V is TRBV27 and J is TRBJ1-4; maybe TRBD1 (6 bases). Trimming took off 6 bases at V and 7 bases at J, with 15 bases between the two ends. Germline V lookup: CDR1 MNHEY, CDR2 SMNVEV (reference sequence). The CDR3 extends over 14 amino acids. The CDR3 DNA reads as TGTGCCAGCAGCAGGGGCGATGGGCGTGAAAAACTGTTTTTT. Residues: CASSRGDGREKLFF.

CDR3 DNA: TGTGCCAGCTCACCAGATAGGAGTAGCCCTGGGGCCAACGTCCTGACTTTC. Its translation: CASSPDRSSPGANVLTF. The gene calls are TRBV18 and TRBJ2-6, with D hard to call. This CDR3 is 17 amino acids long. Trimming removed 2 bases from V and 2 bases from J, with 13 bases in between. CDR1 is KGHSH, CDR2 LQKENI, per germline.